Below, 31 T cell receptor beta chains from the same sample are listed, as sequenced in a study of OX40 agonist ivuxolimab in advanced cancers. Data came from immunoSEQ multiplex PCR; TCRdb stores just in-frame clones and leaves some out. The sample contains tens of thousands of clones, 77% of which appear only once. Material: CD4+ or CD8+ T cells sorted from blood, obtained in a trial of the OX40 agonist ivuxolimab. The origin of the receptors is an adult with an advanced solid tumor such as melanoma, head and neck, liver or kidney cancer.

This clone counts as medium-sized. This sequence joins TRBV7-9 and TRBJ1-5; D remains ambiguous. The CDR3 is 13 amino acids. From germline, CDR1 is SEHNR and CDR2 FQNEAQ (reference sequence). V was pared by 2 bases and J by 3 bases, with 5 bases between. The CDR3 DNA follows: TGTGCCAGCAGCTTACACACCAATCAGCCCCAGCATTTT. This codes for CASSLHTNQPQHF.

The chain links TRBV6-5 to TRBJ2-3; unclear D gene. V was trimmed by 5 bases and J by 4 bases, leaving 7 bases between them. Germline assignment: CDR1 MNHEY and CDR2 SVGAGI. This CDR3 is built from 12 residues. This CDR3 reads CASSVRPDTQYF. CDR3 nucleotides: TGTGCCAGCAGTGTAAGGCCAGATACGCAGTATTTT.

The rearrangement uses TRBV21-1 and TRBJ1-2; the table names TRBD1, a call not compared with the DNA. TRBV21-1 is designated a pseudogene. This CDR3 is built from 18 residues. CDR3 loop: CASSKVPPGQEKIYGYTF. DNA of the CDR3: TGTGCCAGCAGCAAAGTACCCCCGGGACAGGAGAAAATCTATGGCTACACCTTC.

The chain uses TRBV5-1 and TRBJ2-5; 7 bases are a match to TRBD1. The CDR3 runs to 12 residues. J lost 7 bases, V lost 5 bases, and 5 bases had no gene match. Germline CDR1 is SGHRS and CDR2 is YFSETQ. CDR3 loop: CASRGDRATQYF. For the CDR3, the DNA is TGCGCCAGCAGGGGAGACAGGGCGACCCAGTACTTC.

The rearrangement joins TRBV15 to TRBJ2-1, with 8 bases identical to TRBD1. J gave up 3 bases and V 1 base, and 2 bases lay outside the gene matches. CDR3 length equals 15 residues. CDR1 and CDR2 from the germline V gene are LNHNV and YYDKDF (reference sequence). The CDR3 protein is CATSRGTGYYNEQFF. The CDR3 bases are TGTGCCACCAGCAGAGGGACAGGGTACTACAATGAGCAGTTCTTC.

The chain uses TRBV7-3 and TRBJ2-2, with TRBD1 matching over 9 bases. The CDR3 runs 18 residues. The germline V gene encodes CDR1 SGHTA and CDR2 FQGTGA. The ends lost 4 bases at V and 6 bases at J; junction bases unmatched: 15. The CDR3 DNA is TGTGCCAGCAGCTACCACCCTACAGGGGGCGCGGGAGCCGGGGAGCTGTTTTTT. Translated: CASSYHPTGGAGAGELFF.

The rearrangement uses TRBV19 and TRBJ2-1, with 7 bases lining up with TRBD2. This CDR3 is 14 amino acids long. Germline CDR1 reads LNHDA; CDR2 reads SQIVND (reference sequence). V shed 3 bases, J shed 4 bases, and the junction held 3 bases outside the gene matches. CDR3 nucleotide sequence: TGTGCCAGTAGTATGGGGGGGGTATACAATGAGCAGTTCTTC. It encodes CASSMGGVYNEQFF.

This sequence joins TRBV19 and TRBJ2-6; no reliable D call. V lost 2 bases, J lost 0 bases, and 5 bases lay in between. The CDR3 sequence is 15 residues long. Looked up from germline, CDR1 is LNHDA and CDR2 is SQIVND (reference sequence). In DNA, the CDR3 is TGTGCCAGTAGTATACTGCGCTCTGGGGCCAACGTCCTGACTTTC. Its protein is CASSILRSGANVLTF.

The CDR3 sequence: CASSLQGYEQYF. CDR3 DNA: TGTGCCAGCAGCCTCCAGGGCTACGAGCAGTACTTC. The V call is TRBV6-5, the J call TRBJ2-7; tentatively, D is TRBD1 (5 bases). V gave up 6 bases and J gave up 3 bases, with 9 bases separating them. Germline V CDR1 and CDR2: MNHEY, SVGAGI. The CDR3 is 12 amino acids.

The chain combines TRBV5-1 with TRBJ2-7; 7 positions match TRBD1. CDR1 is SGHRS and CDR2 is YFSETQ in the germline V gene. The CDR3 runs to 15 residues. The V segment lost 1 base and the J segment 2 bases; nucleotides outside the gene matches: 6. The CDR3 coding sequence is TGCGCCAGCAGCTTGTACGGGACAGTAGCCTACGAGCAGTACTTC. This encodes CASSLYGTVAYEQYF.

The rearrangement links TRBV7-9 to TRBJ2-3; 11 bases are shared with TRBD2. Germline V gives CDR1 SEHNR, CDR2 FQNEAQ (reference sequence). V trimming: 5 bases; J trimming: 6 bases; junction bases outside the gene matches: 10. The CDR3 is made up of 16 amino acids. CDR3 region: CASSTSSGGARDTQYF. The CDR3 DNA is TGTGCCAGCAGCACGAGTAGCGGGGGGGCCCGGGATACGCAGTATTTT.

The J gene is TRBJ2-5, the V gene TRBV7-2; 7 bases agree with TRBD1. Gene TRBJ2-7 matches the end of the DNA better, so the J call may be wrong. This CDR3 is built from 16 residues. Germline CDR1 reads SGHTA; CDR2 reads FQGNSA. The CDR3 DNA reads TGTGCCAGCAGCTTAGACGTTACAGGGGTAATCTACGAGCAGTACTTC. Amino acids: CASSLDVTGVIYEQYF.

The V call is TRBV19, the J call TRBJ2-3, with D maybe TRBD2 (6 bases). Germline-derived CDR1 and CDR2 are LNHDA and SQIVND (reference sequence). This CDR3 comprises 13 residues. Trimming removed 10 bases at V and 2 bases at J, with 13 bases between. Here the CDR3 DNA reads TGTGCCACGATTAGCGGAGTCACAGATACGCAGTATTTT. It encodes CATISGVTDTQYF.

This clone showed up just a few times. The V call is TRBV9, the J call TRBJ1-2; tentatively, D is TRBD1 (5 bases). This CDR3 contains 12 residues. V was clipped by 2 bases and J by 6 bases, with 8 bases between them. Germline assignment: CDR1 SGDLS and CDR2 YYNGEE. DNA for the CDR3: TGTGCCAGCAGCGTTCAGGGACATGGCTACACCTTC. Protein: CASSVQGHGYTF.

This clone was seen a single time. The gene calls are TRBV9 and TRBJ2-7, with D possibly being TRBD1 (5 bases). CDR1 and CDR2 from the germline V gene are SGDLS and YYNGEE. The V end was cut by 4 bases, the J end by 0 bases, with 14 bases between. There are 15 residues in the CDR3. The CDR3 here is CASSQGGDSSYEQYF. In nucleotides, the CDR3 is TGTGCCAGCAGCCAGGGTGGGGATAGCTCCTACGAGCAGTACTTC. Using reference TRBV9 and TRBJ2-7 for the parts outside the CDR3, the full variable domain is DSGVTQTPKHLITATGQRVTLRCSPRSGDLSVYWYQQSLDQGLQFLIQYYNGEERAKGNILERFSAQQFPDLHSELNLSSLELGDSALYFCASSQGGDSSYEQYFGPGTRLTVT.

The chain's CDR3 is CASSYEMDTGELFF. Written as DNA, the CDR3 is TGTGCCAGCAGTTACGAGATGGACACCGGGGAGCTGTTTTTT. V gene TRBV6-6 combines with J gene TRBJ2-2; no definite D call. CDR1 and CDR2 (germline): MNHNY, SVGAGI (reference sequence). The CDR3 loop spans 14 amino acids. With 2 bases removed from V and 3 bases from J, the gap between germline ends came to 7 bases.

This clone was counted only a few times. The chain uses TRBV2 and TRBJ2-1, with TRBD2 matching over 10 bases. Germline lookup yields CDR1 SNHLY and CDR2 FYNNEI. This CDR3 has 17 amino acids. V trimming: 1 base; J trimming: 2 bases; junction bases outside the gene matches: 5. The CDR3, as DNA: TGTGCCAGCAGTGAAGGGCTAGCGGGGGCCACCTACAATGAGCAGTTCTTC. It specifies CASSEGLAGATYNEQFF.

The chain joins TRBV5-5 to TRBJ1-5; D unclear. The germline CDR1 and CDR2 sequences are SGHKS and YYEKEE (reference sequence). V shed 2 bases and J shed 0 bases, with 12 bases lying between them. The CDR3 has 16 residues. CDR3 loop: CASSFEGVYSNQPQHF. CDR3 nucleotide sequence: TGTGCCAGCAGCTTTGAAGGAGTTTATAGCAATCAGCCCCAGCATTTT.

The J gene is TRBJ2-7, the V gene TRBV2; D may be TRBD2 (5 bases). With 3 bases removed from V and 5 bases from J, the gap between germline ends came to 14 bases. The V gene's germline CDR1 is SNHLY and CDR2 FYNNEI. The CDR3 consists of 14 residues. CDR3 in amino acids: CASSDRLPSHEQYF. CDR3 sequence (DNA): TGTGCCAGCAGTGACCGGCTCCCTAGCCACGAGCAGTACTTC. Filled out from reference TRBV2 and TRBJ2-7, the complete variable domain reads EPEVTQTPSHQVTQMGQEVILRCVPISNHLYFYWYRQILGQKVEFLVSFYNNEISEKSEIFDDQFSVERPDGSNFTLKIRSTKLEDSAMYFCASSDRLPSHEQYFGPGTRLTVT.

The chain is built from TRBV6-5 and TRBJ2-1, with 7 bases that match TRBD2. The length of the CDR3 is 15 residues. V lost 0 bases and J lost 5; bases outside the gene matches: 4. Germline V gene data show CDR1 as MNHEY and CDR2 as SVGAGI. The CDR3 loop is CASSYSSSGHNEQFF. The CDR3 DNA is TGTGCCAGCAGTTACTCGTCTAGCGGCCACAATGAGCAGTTCTTC.

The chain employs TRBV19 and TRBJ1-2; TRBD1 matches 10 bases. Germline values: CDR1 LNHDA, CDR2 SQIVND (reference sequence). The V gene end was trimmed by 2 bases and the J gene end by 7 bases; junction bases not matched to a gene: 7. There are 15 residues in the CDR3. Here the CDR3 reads CASSIMGQGIIGYTF. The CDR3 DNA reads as TGTGCCAGTAGTATAATGGGACAGGGGATCATTGGCTACACCTTC.

The CDR3 nucleotides read TGTGCCAGCAGTCGTCCCGGGACTAGCGGGGGGGCGGCGGAGACCCAGTACTTC. Translation gives CASSRPGTSGGAAETQYF. V usage is TRBV27 and J usage is TRBJ2-5; 16 positions match TRBD2. The length of the CDR3 is 18 residues. V gave up 5 bases and J gave up 5 bases; unmatched junction bases: 11. The germline gives CDR1 MNHEY, CDR2 SMNVEV (reference sequence).

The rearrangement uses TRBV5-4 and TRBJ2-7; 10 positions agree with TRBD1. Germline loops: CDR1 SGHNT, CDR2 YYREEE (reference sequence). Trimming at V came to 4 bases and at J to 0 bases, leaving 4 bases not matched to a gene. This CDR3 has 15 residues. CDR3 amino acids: CASSQGQGSSYEQYF. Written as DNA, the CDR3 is TGTGCCAGCAGCCAGGGACAGGGGAGCTCCTACGAGCAGTACTTC.

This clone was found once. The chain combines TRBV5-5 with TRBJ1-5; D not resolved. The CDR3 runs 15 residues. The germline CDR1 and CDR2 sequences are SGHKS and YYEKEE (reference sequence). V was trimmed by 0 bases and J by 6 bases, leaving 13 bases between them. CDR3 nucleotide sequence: TGTGCCAGCAGCTTGGTTGGAGAATGGGGTCAGCCCCAGCATTTT. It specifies CASSLVGEWGQPQHF. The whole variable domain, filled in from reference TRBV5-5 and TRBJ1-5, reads DAGVTQSPTHLIKTRGQQVTLRCSPISGHKSVSWYQQVLGQGPQFIFQYYEKEERGRGNFPDRFSARQFPNYSSELNVNALLLGDSALYLCASSLVGEWGQPQHFGDGTRLSIL.

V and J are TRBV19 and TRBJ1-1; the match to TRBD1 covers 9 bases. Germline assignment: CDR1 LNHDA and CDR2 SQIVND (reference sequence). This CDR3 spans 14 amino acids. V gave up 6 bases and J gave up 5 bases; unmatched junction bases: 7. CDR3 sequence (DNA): TGTGCCAGTAGCCTTACGACAGGGGGGACTGAAGCTTTCTTT. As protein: CASSLTTGGTEAFF.

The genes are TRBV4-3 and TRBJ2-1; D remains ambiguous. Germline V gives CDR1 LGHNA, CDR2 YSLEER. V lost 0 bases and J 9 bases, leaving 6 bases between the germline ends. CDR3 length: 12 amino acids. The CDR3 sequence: CASSQDMGEQFF. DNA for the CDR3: TGCGCCAGCAGCCAAGATATGGGTGAGCAGTTCTTC.

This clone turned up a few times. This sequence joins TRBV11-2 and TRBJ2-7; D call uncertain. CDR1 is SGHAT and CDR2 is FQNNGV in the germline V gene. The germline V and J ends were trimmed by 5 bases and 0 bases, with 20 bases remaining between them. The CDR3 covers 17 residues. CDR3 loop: CASSPQIGVSNSYEQYF. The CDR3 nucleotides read TGTGCCAGCAGCCCCCAGATAGGTGTCTCTAACTCCTACGAGCAGTACTTC.

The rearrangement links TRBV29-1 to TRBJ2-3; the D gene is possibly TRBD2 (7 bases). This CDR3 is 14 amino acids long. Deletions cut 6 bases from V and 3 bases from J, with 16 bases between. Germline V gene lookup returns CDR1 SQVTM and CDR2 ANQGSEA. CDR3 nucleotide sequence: TGCAGCGTGATTTGGGGGGGGGCAACAGATACGCAGTATTTT. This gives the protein CSVIWGGATDTQYF.

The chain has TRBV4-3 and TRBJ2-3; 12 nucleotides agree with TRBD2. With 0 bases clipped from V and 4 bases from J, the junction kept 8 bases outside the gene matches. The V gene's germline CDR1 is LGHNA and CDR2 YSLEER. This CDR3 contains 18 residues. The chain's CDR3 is CASSQDSPLAGGPDTQYF. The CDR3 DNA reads TGCGCCAGCAGCCAAGATTCCCCACTAGCGGGGGGCCCAGATACGCAGTATTTT.

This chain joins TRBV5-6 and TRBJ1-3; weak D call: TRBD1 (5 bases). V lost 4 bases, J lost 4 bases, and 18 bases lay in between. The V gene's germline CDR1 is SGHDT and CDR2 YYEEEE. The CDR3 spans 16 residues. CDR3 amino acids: CASSTGPTSSGNTIYF. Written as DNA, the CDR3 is TGTGCCAGCAGCACGGGGCCGACGTCTTCGGGAAACACCATATATTTT.

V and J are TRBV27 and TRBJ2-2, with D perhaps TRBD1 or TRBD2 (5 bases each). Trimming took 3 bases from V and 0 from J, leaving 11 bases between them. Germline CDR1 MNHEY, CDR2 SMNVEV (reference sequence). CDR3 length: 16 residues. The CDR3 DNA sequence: TGTGCCAGCAGTTTCTTATCGGGACCGAACACCGGGGAGCTGTTTTTT. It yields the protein CASSFLSGPNTGELFF.